This TCR beta chain was found in a study of cytomegalovirus exposure and HLA in healthy donors. Overall study: Of the donors genotyped, a few hundred in all, around 77% fell in the Caucasian-associated ancestry cluster. Study-level findings and limits: Highly shared variants forming one cluster were likely a sequencing artifact. TCR beta V- and J-gene trimming, according to a later analysis, was linked to a missense DCLRE1C variant.

Primers for the PCR totalled 60 Vbeta and 13 Jbeta. Per the authors' pipeline: An analysis that came later counted 70 million to 100 million unique TCR beta chains, roughly 11 million shared. TCRdb's copy holds only in-frame clones and misses some; the assay was immunoSEQ multiplex PCR. V and J calls and clone size follow that table, whereas D and trimming were derived from the DNA. Of 190,000 or so clones in the sample, roughly four fifths were seen once. Points on this clone: What it binds is unknown. Other DNA sequences in this specimen translate into the identical CDR3.

Per the germline V gene, CDR1 is SGHRS and CDR2 is YFSETQ. V was trimmed by 0 bases and J by 2 bases, leaving 14 bases between them. This CDR3 has 16 amino acids. Sequencing was carried out using PBMCs. This receptor was obtained from a man aged 50 to 59 in good health and CMV-seronegative. The rearrangement uses TRBV5-1 and TRBJ2-5; D might be TRBD2 (6 bases). The CDR3 nucleotides read TGCGCCAGCAGCTTGGCCGGGACCGGGGGACAAGAGACCCAGTACTTC. This encodes CASSLAGTGGQETQYF. Full variable domain (outside the CDR3, taken from reference TRBV5-1 and TRBJ2-5): KAGVTQTPRYLIKTRGQQVTLSCSPISGHRSVSWYQQTPGQGLQFLFEYFSETQRNKGNFPGRFSGRQFSNSRSEMNVSTLELGDSALYLCASSLAGTGGQETQYFGPGTRLLVL.